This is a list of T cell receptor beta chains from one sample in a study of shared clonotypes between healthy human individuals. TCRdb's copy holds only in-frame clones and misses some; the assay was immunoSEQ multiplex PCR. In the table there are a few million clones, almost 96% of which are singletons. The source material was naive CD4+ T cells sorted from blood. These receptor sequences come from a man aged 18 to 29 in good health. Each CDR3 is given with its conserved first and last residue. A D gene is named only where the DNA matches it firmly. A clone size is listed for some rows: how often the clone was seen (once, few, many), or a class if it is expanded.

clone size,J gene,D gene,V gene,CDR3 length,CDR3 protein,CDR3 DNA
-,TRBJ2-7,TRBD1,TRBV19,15,CASSQSGTGTYEQYF,TGTGCCAGTAGTCAATCCGGGACAGGTACCTACGAGCAGTACTTC
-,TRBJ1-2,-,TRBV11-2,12,CASSRGNYGYTF,TGTGCCAGCAGCCGGGGGAACTATGGCTACACCTTC
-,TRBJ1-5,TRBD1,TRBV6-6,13,CASSRQGNQPQHF,TGTGCCAGCAGCAGACAGGGTAATCAGCCCCAGCATTTT
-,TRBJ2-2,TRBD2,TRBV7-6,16,CASSKTSGLAPGELFF,TGTGCCAGCAGCAAGACTAGCGGGCTAGCCCCCGGGGAGCTGTTTTTT
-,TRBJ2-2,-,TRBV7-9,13,CASSFDKDGELFF,TGTGCCAGCAGCTTTGACAAAGACGGGGAGCTGTTTTTT
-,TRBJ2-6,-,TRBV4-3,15,CASSQGGSGANVLTF,TGCGCCAGCAGCCAAGGTGGTTCTGGGGCCAACGTCCTGACTTTC
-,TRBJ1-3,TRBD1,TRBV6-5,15,CASSGGQGAGNTIYF,TGTGCCAGCAGTGGTGGACAGGGAGCCGGAAACACCATATATTTT
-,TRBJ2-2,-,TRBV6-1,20,CASSESLIIYQGSNTGELFF,TGTGCCAGCAGTGAATCGCTCATTATTTATCAGGGCTCGAACACCGGGGAGCTGTTTTTT
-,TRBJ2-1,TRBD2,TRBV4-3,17,CASSQDLVTGTSNEQFF,TGCGCCAGCAGCCAAGATCTGGTTACCGGGACTAGCAATGAGCAGTTCTTC
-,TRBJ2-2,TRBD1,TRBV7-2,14,CASSRQGGTGELFF,TGTGCCAGCAGCAGACAGGGGGGCACCGGGGAGCTGTTTTTT
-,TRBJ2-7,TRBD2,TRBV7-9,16,CASSLSSGGYSYEQYF,TGTGCCAGCAGCTTGTCTAGCGGGGGGTACTCCTACGAGCAGTACTTC
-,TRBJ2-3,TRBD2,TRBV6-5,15,CASSRLAGGQDTQYF,TGTGCCAGCAGCCGACTAGCGGGGGGGCAAGATACGCAGTATTTT
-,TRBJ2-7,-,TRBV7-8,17,CASSLALPGQGVDEQYF,TGTGCCAGCAGCTTAGCCTTACCGGGGCAGGGTGTCGACGAGCAGTACTTC
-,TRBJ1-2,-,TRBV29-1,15,CSVEDAQATSRGYTF,TGCAGCGTTGAAGATGCACAGGCCACTTCCAGGGGCTACACCTTC
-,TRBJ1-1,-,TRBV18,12,CASSRWGTEAFF,TGTGCCAGCTCGAGATGGGGCACTGAAGCTTTCTTT
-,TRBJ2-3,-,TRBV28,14,CASKRRFNTDTQYF,TGTGCCAGCAAGCGGCGGTTCAACACAGATACGCAGTATTTT
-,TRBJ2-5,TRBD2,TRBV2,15,CASSAQRGGGETQYF,TGTGCCAGCAGTGCCCAGCGGGGGGGCGGAGAGACCCAGTACTTC
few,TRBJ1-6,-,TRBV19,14,CASSNAVGDSPLHF,TGTGCCAGTAGTAATGCAGTCGGGGATTCACCCCTCCACTTT